This T cell receptor beta chain was identified in a study of shared clonotypes between healthy human individuals. About the research overall: The plates for each donor numbered three CD4 naive, three CD4 memory, two CD8 naive and one CD8 memory. Study findings and constraints: Clonotypes shared by all four sorted-subset donors had higher generation probabilities than non-shared clonotypes.

V trimming: 4 bases; J trimming: 3 bases; junction bases outside the gene matches: 19. CDR1 is SGHRS and CDR2 is YFSETQ in the germline V gene. CDR3 length: 19 amino acids. Details on this clone: Its antigen is undetermined.

For each subset, genomic DNA was distributed in equal portions over several immunoSEQ plates. Some clones are missing from TCRdb's copy, which holds only in-frame ones; the method was immunoSEQ multiplex PCR. The sample consists of millions of clones, roughly 94% of them appearing once. The sequence was collected from a man aged 18 to 30 in good health. This sequence joins TRBV5-1 and TRBJ2-7, with TRBD1 matching over 10 bases. The source material was naive CD4+ T cells sorted from blood. The sample's subset: CD45RA+ positively selected. The CDR3 protein is CASSPLSQVRDRGVYEQYF. CDR3 bases: TGCGCCAGCAGCCCGTTAAGCCAGGTCCGGGACAGGGGCGTCTACGAGCAGTACTTC.